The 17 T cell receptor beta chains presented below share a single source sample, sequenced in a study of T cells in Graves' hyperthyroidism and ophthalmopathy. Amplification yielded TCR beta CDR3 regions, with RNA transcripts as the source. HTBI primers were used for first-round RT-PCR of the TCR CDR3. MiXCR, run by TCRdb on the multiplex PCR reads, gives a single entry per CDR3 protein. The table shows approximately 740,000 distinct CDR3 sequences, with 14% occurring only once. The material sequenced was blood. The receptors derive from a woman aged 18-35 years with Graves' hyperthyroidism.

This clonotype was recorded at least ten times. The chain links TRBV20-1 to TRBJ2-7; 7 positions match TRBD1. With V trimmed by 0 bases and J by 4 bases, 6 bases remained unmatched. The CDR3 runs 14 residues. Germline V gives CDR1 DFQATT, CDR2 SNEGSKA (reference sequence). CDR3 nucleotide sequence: TGCAGTGCTAGAGATGAGGACAGGTCGTACGAGCAGTACTTC. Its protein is CSARDEDRSYEQYF.

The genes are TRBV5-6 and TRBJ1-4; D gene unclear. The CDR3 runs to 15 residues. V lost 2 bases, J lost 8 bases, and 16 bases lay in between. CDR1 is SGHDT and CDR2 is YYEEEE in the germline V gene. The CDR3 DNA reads TGTGCCAGCAGCTTTGCTTCAGGAGTAGAGGAAAAACTGTTTTTT. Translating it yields CASSFASGVEEKLFF.

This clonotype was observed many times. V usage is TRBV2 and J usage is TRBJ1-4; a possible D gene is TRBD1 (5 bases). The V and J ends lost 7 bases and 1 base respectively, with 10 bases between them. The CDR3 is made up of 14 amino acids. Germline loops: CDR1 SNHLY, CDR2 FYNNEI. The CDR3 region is CASKQGRTNEKLFF. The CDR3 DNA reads TGTGCCAGCAAGCAGGGACGAACTAATGAAAAACTGTTTTTT.

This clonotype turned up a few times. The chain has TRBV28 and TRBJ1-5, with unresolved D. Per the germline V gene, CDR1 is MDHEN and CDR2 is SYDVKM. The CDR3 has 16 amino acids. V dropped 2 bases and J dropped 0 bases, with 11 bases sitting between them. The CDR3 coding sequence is TGTGCCAGCAGTTTAGTAGGACCCGCTAGCAATCAGCCCCAGCATTTT. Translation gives CASSLVGPASNQPQHF.

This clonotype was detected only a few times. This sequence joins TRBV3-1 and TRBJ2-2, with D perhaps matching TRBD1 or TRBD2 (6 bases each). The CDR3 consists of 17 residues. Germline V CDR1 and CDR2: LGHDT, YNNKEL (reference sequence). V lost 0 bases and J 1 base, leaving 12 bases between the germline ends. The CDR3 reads CASSQDRGQMNTGELFF. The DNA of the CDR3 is TGTGCCAGCAGCCAAGATCGGGGGCAGATGAACACCGGGGAGCTGTTTTTT. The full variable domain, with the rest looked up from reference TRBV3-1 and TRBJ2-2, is DTAVSQTPKYLVTQMGNDKSIKCEQNLGHDTMYWYKQDSKKFLKIMFSYNNKELIINETVPNRFSPKSPDKAHLNLHINSLELGDSAVYFCASSQDRGQMNTGELFFGEGSRLTVL.

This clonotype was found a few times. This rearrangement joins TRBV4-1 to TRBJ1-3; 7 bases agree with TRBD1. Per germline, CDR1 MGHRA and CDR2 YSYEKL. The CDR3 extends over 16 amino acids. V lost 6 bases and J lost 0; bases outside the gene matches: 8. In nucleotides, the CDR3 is TGCGCCAGCAGAAACCCGACAGGGTCCTCTGGAAACACCATATATTTT. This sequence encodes CASRNPTGSSGNTIYF.

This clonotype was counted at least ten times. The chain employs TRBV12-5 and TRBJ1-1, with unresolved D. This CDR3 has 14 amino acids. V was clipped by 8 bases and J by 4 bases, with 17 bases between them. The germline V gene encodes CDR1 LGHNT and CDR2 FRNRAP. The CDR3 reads CASYPKGWTTEAFF. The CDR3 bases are TGTGCTAGTTACCCCAAGGGTTGGACCACTGAAGCTTTCTTT.

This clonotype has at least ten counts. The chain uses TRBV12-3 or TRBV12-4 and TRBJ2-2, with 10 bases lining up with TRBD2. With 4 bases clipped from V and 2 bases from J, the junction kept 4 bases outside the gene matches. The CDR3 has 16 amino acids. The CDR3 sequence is CASSWRTSGNTGELFF. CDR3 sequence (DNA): TGTGCCAGCAGTTGGCGGACTAGCGGTAACACCGGGGAGCTGTTTTTT.

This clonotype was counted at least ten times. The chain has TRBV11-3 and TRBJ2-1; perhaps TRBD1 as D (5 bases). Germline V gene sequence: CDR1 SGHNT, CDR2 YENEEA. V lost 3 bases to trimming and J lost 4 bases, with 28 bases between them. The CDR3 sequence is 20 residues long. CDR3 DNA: TGTGCCAGCAGCTTGCTAGTGTGGGGATATGGTAGGGGATTATACAATGAGCAGTTCTTC. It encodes CASSLLVWGYGRGLYNEQFF.

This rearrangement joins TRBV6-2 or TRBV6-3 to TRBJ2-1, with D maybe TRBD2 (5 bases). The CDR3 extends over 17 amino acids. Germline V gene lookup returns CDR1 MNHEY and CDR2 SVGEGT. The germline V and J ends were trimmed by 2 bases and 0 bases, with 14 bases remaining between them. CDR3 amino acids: CASSYDTHRGSYNEQFF. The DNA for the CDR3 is TGTGCCAGCAGTTACGACACCCATCGGGGCTCCTACAATGAGCAGTTCTTC.

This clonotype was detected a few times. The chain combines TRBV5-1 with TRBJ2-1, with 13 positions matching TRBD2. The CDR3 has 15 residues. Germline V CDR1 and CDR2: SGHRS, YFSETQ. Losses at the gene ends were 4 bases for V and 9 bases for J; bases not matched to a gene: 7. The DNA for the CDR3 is TGCGCCAGCAGCGAGACTAGCGGGAGGTTAGGTGAGCAGTTCTTC. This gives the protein CASSETSGRLGEQFF.

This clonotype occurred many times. In DNA form, the CDR3 reads TGCGCCAGCAGCTTGGTTTGGGAGAACACTGAAGCTTTCTTT. Its translation: CASSLVWENTEAFF. The rearrangement uses TRBV5-1 and TRBJ1-1; no clear D gene. The V and J ends lost 0 bases and 1 base respectively, with 7 bases between them. The CDR3 spans 14 residues. Germline CDR1 reads SGHRS; CDR2 reads YFSETQ. Using reference TRBV5-1 and TRBJ1-1 for the parts outside the CDR3, the full variable domain is KAGVTQTPRYLIKTRGQQVTLSCSPISGHRSVSWYQQTPGQGLQFLFEYFSETQRNKGNFPGRFSGRQFSNSRSEMNVSTLELGDSALYLCASSLVWENTEAFFGQGTRLTVV.

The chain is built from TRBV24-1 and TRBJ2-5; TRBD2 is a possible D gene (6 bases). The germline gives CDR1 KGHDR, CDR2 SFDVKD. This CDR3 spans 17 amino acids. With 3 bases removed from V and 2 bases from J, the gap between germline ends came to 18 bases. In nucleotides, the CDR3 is TGTGCCACCAGTGATCCCCGGGGGAACTCAGGGCAAGAGACCCAGTACTTC. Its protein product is CATSDPRGNSGQETQYF.

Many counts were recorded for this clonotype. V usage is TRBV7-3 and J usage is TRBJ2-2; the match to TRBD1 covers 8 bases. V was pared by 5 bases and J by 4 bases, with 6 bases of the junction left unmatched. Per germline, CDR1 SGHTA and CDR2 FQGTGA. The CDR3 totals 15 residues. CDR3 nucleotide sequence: TGTGCCAGCAGCCTGGACAGGGCCGGCACCGGGGAGCTGTTTTTT. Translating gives CASSLDRAGTGELFF.

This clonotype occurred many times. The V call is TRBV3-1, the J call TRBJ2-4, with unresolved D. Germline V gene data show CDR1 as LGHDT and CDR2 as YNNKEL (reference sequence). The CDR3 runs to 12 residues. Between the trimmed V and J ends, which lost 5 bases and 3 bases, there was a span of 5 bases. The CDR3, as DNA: TGTGCCAGCAGCGGGGTCAAAAACATTCAGTACTTC. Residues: CASSGVKNIQYF. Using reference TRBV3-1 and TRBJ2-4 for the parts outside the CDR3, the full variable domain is DTAVSQTPKYLVTQMGNDKSIKCEQNLGHDTMYWYKQDSKKFLKIMFSYNNKELIINETVPNRFSPKSPDKAHLNLHINSLELGDSAVYFCASSGVKNIQYFGAGTRLSVL.

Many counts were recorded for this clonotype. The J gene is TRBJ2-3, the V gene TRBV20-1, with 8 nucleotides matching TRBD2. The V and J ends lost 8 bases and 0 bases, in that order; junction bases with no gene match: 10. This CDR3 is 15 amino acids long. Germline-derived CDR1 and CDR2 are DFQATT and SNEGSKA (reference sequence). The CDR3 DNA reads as TGCAGTTCCAGCGGGAGCCTGGGGAGCACAGATACGCAGTATTTT. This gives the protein CSSSGSLGSTDTQYF.

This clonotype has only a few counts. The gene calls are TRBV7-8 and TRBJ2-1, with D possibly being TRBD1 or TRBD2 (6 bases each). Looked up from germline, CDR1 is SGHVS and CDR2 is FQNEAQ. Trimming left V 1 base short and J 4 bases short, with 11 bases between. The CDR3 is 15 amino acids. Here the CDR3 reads CASSLETGAYNEQFF. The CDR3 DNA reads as TGTGCCAGCAGCTTAGAAACGGGGGCTTACAATGAGCAGTTCTTC.